This section outlines one T cell receptor (beta chain) sequence together with its context. The antigen is unknown. The V gene's germline CDR1 is ENHRY and CDR2 SYGVKD. The CDR3 is made up of 12 amino acids. The entry originates in a study of blood T cells in healthy people across ages. Study-level findings and limits: Per million T cells, TCR beta diversity dropped roughly linearly as age increased. Among long-lived donors, naive CD4+ cells were more numerous and diversity higher than in aged donors.

A J-beta primer mix and a sample-barcoded 5' primer were used in a second PCR of about 7 to 12 cycles. Tagging of each cDNA molecule was performed by a template-switch adaptor with 12 random nucleotides. MiXCR, applied by TCRdb to the 5' RACE reads, yields one record per CDR3 protein. The table has 1.5 million to 2 million distinct CDR3 sequences, about 50% seen once. This receptor was identified in a woman in her forties in good health. Sequencing input: blood. The chain employs TRBV10-3 and TRBJ2-7, with D uncertain. The end of the DNA is better explained by TRBJ2-5, so the J call may be wrong. CDR3 amino acids: CAISRSRETQYF. The CDR3 nucleotides are TGTGCCATCAGCAGGTCCCGGGAGACCCAGTACTTC.